Listed below are T cell receptor beta chains from one sample, sequenced in a study of CD8+CD57+ T cells in acquired aplastic anemia. TCRdb re-derived calls from the reads in MiXCR, one entry per CDR3 protein. This table holds 210,000 or so distinct CDR3 sequences, about half found once. The sequenced material came from sorted CD4+, CD8+, or CD8+CD57+ T cells (not recorded which) from PBMCs. The receptors were sampled from a human donor with aplastic anemia. The CDR3 runs from the conserved cysteine through the conserved F or W. A D gene is named only where the DNA matches it firmly. Size tells how often a clone was seen (once, few, many) or the class of an expanded clone, and some rows leave it out.

j_call d_call v_call clone_size cdr3_nt cdr3_aa
TRBJ2-7 - TRBV28 many TGTGCCAGCAGACCCGGACAAGTTAGGTACGAGCAGTACTTC CASRPGQVRYEQYF
TRBJ2-7 - TRBV9 - TGTGCCAGCAGCGTCGACAGTACCTACGAGCAGTACTTC CASSVDSTYEQYF
TRBJ2-7 TRBD2 TRBV15 once TGTGCCACCAGCAGAGCGGGGCGGGAGGACTCCTACGAGCAGTACTTC CATSRAGREDSYEQYF
TRBJ2-7 - TRBV15 few TGTGCCACCACATTAGGCCTGAACAACGAGCAGTACTTC CATTLGLNNEQYF
TRBJ2-5 - TRBV5-8 many TGTGCCAGCAGCTGGGATCCGGGGGAAGAGACCCAGTACTTC CASSWDPGEETQYF
TRBJ2-7 - TRBV20-1 - TGCAGTGCTAGAGATCGAGGGCGGTCCCTCGGTCCGCAGTACTTC CSARDRGRSLGPQYF
TRBJ1-6 TRBD1 TRBV7-9 - TGTGCCAGCAGCTCATTGGCGGGACAGGGGAATTCACCCCTCCACTTT CASSSLAGQGNSPLHF
TRBJ1-3 - TRBV19 many TGTGCCACCCCCAGACGGTACACCATATATTTT CATPRRYTIYF
TRBJ1-5 - TRBV5-1 - TGCGCCAGCAGCCTGGACAGTAATAATCAGCCCCAGCATTTT CASSLDSNNQPQHF
TRBJ2-7 - TRBV9 many TGTGCCAGCAGCCCACATGGGGGTCGCGCCTACGAGCAGTACTTC CASSPHGGRAYEQYF
TRBJ2-1 - TRBV19 - TGTGCCAGCAGCTATCAGGGGGGGGGGAGATACAATGAGCAGTTCTTC CASSYQGGGRYNEQFF
TRBJ1-1 - TRBV14 many TGTGCCAGCAGCCTCTTGGGGGAAACTGAAGCTTTCTTT CASSLLGETEAFF
TRBJ1-2 - TRBV2 - TGTGCCAGCAGTGGATATAAATCCGCACTTCGCGACGGTCTTAACTATGGCTACACCTTC CASSGYKSALRDGLNYGYTF
TRBJ1-6 - TRBV7-9 - TGTGCCAGCAGCTTTATCGGTCGGGGCTCACCCCTCCACTTT CASSFIGRGSPLHF
TRBJ2-2 - TRBV9 - TGTGCCAGCAGCGTAGCCCTCTCCACCGGGGAGCTGTTTTTT CASSVALSTGELFF
TRBJ2-7 TRBD2 TRBV6-5 many TGTGCCAGCAGTTACGGGCGCGGGGGGCGGGGCGAGCAGTACTTC CASSYGRGGRGEQYF
TRBJ1-5 TRBD1 TRBV24-1 - TGTGCCACCCGGGGACAGGGAAGGAATCAGCCCCAGCATTTT CATRGQGRNQPQHF
TRBJ1-1 - TRBV29-1 many TGCAGCGTTGAAGTTAATTGGGAAGGCGAAGCTTTCTTT CSVEVNWEGEAFF
TRBJ2-7 TRBD2 TRBV19 once TGTGCCAGTAGCAGTAGCGGGAGAGGTTCCTACGAGCAGTACTTC CASSSSGRGSYEQYF
TRBJ1-1 TRBD1 TRBV19 many TGTGCCAGTAGTCCCCCTCCGACAGGGCGTGAAGCTTTCTTT CASSPPPTGREAFF
TRBJ1-2 - TRBV2 - TGTGCCAGCGAGGGGATTGAAGGCTACACCTTC CASEGIEGYTF
TRBJ1-2 - TRBV20-1 - TGCAGTGCTGGCCTGAGTTCTCGAGGCTACACCTTC CSAGLSSRGYTF
TRBJ1-5 - TRBV7-6 many TGTGCCAGCAGCTTAGGTCAGGGAGGGTTCGGCAATCAGCCCCAGCATTTT CASSLGQGGFGNQPQHF
TRBJ2-3 TRBD1 TRBV3-1 few TGTGCCAGCAGCCCTTTACTTGGGACAGGGGGCGGGACAGATACGCAGTATTTT CASSPLLGTGGGTDTQYF
TRBJ2-2 - TRBV6-5 - TGTGCCAGCAGTTACTCGTCGGAAACGAACACCGGGGAGCTGTTTTTT CASSYSSETNTGELFF
TRBJ1-4 - TRBV2 - TGTGCCAGCAGTCCACAGGGTGGTGAAAAACTGTTTTTT CASSPQGGEKLFF
TRBJ1-5 - TRBV10-1 - TGCGCCAGCAGTGAAAGCGACTACTATAGCAATCAGCCCCAGCATTTT CASSESDYYSNQPQHF
TRBJ2-3 - TRBV9 - TGTGCCAGCAGCGTAGCTCAACAGGGGAGGATTTCAGATACGCAGTATTTT CASSVAQQGRISDTQYF
TRBJ2-6 TRBD1 TRBV6-6 many TGTGCCAGCATGAAGGGGACAGTTCTCTCTGGGGCCAACGTCCTGACTTTC CASMKGTVLSGANVLTF
TRBJ1-2 - TRBV6-5 many TGTGCCAGCAGTTCCCCTTCCACAACAGGGTACGGGTATGGCTACACCTTC CASSSPSTTGYGYGYTF
TRBJ2-6 - TRBV20-1 - TGCAGTGCTAGAGGGGCAGGCCACGGCTCTGGGGCCAACGTCCTGACTTTC CSARGAGHGSGANVLTF
TRBJ2-7 TRBD1 TRBV19 - TGTGCCAGTAGTATAAGGACAGGGGGAACCTACGAGCAGTACTTC CASSIRTGGTYEQYF
TRBJ2-5 TRBD1 TRBV7-6 - TGTGCCAGCAGCCGACAGGGGGCGGGGGAGACCCAGTACTTC CASSRQGAGETQYF
TRBJ2-5 - TRBV5-6 - TGTGCCAGCAGTCCGACCGGGACCCAAGAGACCCAGTACTTC CASSPTGTQETQYF
TRBJ2-1 TRBD1 TRBV5-1 - TGCGCCAGCAGCGGAACAGGGGGGTGGTACAATGAGCAGTTCTTC CASSGTGGWYNEQFF
TRBJ1-2 TRBD1 TRBV6-2/TRBV6-3 many TGTGCCAGCAGTGCCAGGGGGGGCTACACCTTC CASSARGGYTF
TRBJ2-1 - TRBV7-9 - TGTGCCAGCAGCCTCGGCTATGGCTCCTACAATGAGCAGTTCTTC CASSLGYGSYNEQFF
TRBJ1-2 TRBD1 TRBV29-1 many TGCAGCGTTGAGAAGGGGGCCAGAGGCTACACCTTC CSVEKGARGYTF
TRBJ2-7 TRBD1 TRBV7-9 - TGTGCCAGCAGCTTGTCCTTCGGACAGGGGATCAACGAGCAGTACTTC CASSLSFGQGINEQYF
TRBJ2-5 TRBD1 TRBV29-1 - TGCAGCGTGGACAGGAGCTCCTACAATGAGCAGCTCTTC CSVDRSSYNEQLF
TRBJ2-1 - TRBV24-1 - TGTGCCACCAGTGATGCGGGACATAAACACAATGAGCAGTTCTTC CATSDAGHKHNEQFF
TRBJ1-5 - TRBV10-3 many TGTGCCATCAGTGAGTCGAGCGGGTCCCAGGGCCCCCAGCATTTT CAISESSGSQGPQHF
TRBJ2-5 TRBD2 TRBV10-3 - TGTGCCATCAGTGAATCCCTAGCGGGGGGACCGACGTACTTC CAISESLAGGPTYF
TRBJ1-4 - TRBV6-5 many TGTGCCAGCAGTTACTCGTTTGGGGGGAGTCGGAAAAAACTGTTTTTT CASSYSFGGSRKKLFF
TRBJ2-2 TRBD2 TRBV25-1 - TGTGCCAGCAGTTTCCCACGGGGGGGTTCGAACACCGGGGAGCTGTTTTTT CASSFPRGGSNTGELFF
TRBJ2-1 - TRBV20-1 - TGCAGTGCTAGACTAGGGCAGACTCAAAAGGGTGAGCAGTTCTTC CSARLGQTQKGEQFF
TRBJ1-4 - TRBV5-1 - TGCGCCAGCAGGGAACCGGGAGGAAATGAAAAACTGTTTTTT CASREPGGNEKLFF
TRBJ2-3 - TRBV10-1 once TGCGCCAGCAGGCAACAGGGAGGAGATACGCAGTATTTT CASRQQGGDTQYF
TRBJ2-3 - TRBV10-3 - TGTGCCATCAGTAAAACGGCCGGCACAGATACGCAGTATTTT CAISKTAGTDTQYF
TRBJ2-2 - TRBV6-4 - TGTGCCAGCAGTGAAGGGAACACCGGGGAGCTGTTTTTT CASSEGNTGELFF
TRBJ2-7 - TRBV10-3 - TGTGCCAGCAGCTTAAGCCCGGACAGATACGAGCAGTACTTC CASSLSPDRYEQYF
TRBJ2-7 TRBD1 TRBV5-1 - TGCGCCAGCAGCCGGGAACCTGGGACAGGGGGAGGTGAGCAGTACTTC CASSREPGTGGGEQYF
TRBJ1-2 TRBD1 TRBV10-3 many TGTGCCATCAGTGTGGACAGGCAGGGCTACACCTTC CAISVDRQGYTF
TRBJ2-1 TRBD2 TRBV9 many TGTGCCAGCAGCGACGGGACTAGCGAAAACAATGAGCAGTTCTTC CASSDGTSENNEQFF
TRBJ1-5 - TRBV15 - TGTGCCACCAGTTCTGTGAGGGATGTCAATCAGCCCCAGCATTTT CATSSVRDVNQPQHF
TRBJ2-5 TRBD1 TRBV7-2 - TGTGCCAGCAGCTCGGGTGGGACAGGCCAACGGAGGGCCCAGTACTTC CASSSGGTGQRRAQYF
TRBJ2-7 - TRBV29-1 - TGCAGCGCTAAGGGCCAGAGGGTCCACGAGCAGTACTTC CSAKGQRVHEQYF
TRBJ2-1 - TRBV9 many TGTGCCAGCAGCGTGACAGGGACTATCTACAATGAGCAGTTCTTC CASSVTGTIYNEQFF